The entry below describes one TCR beta chain. Its binding antigen is unknown. One base away there is no much larger clone; base qualities are not given. The method behind the library was the immunoSEQ multiplex PCR assay. This immuneACCESS table, as held by TCRdb, lists in-frame sequences with V and J called but not all clones. Of the missing ones, under half trace to an unresolved V gene in checked studies; the others have no known cause. Counted in this sample were some 30,000 clones; under 85% of them appeared once. The top ten clonotypes cover about 3% of the sample. This entry is derived from a study of T cells in narcolepsy (dated by TCRdb to the late 2010s). For the wider study: Patients with narcolepsy type 1 or type 2 (NT1, NT2) and healthy control donors were enrolled in the study. The study sought autoreactive T cells targeting hypocretin neuron self-antigens (hypocretin, TRIB2) in narcolepsy patients, using TCR Vbeta sequencing to track clonotypes in blood and CSF. Study-wide findings and limitations: Patients and controls had similar numbers of sequenced blood memory CD4+ clonotypes, with averages of some 40,000 in patients and 30,000 to 35,000 in controls. Autoreactive clonotypes were reported to be detected serially in the blood of the same patients and of different patients, but not in the blood of healthy controls. HCRT-specific and TRIB2-specific autoreactive clonotypes were highlighted in plots that compared CD4+ T cell clonotypes in CSF versus blood from the same patient. Some blood memory CD4+ repertoires from patients and controls contained no sequences matching autoreactive T cell clones.

As encoded in the germline V gene, CDR1 is SGHTA while CDR2 is FQGNSA. The cysteine opens and the phenylalanine closes a CDR3 of 12 amino acids. Kept here is only the CDR3 DNA, which spans 36 bases and is read in frame from base 1. At the junction V is shortened by 1 base and J by 12 bases, with 7 bases in between. For TCR Vbeta sequencing, memory CD4+ T cells were sorted ex vivo from the peripheral blood of both healthy controls and narcolepsy patients. The material sequenced was CD45RA- memory CD4+ T cells from PBMCs. This specimen's cell subset or site label, per the study, means: memory T cells sorted ex vivo from peripheral blood. This sequence was found in a human donor with narcolepsy. The chain links TRBV7-2 with TRBJ1-6; TRBD1 is possibly the D segment (5 matching bases). This receptor has the CDR3 CASSLGGRPLHF. The DNA reads as follows: TGTGCCAGCAGCTTAGGGGGCAGACCCCTCCACTTT.